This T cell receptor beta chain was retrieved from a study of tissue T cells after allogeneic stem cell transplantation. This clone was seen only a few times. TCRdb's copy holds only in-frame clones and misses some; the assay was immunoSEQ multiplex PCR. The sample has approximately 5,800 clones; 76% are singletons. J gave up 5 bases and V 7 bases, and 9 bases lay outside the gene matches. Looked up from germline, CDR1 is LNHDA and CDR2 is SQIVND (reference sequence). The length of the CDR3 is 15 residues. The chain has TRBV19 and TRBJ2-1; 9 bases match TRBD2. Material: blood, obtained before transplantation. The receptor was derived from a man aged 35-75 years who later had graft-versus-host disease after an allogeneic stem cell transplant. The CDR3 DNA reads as TGTGCCAGTATTCGTGCGGGGGGGGACCACAATGAGCAGTTCTTC. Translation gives CASIRAGGDHNEQFF.